A single sample gave rise to the 22 T cell receptor beta chains below, sequenced in a study of T cell repertoires in cytomegalovirus infection. TCRdb reprocessed the reads via MiXCR and lists one record per CDR3 protein. This sample has fewer than 950,000 distinct CDR3 sequences; about 31% occur once, and the top ten carry over 10%. Antigens for these TCRs are unknown. The sample consisted of cultured CD8+ T cells from PBMCs, taken from culture after CMV antigen stimulation. All receptors come from a human donor in good health (CMV status not recorded). Some clones in this sample may be carry-over from other donors' samples.

The V call is TRBV12-3 or TRBV12-4, the J call TRBJ2-1, with D possibly TRBD1 on 6 matching bases. The CDR3 extends over 15 amino acids. V dropped 10 bases and J dropped 2 bases, with 18 bases sitting between them. CDR3 DNA: TGTGCCACCACAACCGGGACACCGACCTACAATGAGCAGTTCTTC. This codes for CATTTGTPTYNEQFF.

At least ten counts were recorded for this clonotype. This chain links TRBV7-6 with TRBJ1-1, with a possible D match to TRBD1 (5 bases). The germline CDR1 and CDR2 sequences are SGHVS and FNYEAQ. V lost 5 bases and J lost 4, with 23 bases in between. The CDR3 is 17 residues long. The chain's CDR3 is CASSVPDSGRRGTEAFF. CDR3 bases: TGTGCCAGCAGCGTGCCGGATTCAGGGCGCCGGGGCACTGAAGCTTTCTTT.

This clonotype was found a few times. The rearrangement uses TRBV7-6 and TRBJ2-1, with 11 bases aligning to TRBD2. The CDR3 loop spans 18 amino acids. The V gene's germline CDR1 is SGHVS and CDR2 FNYEAQ. Trimming cost V 1 base and J 6 bases; bases outside gene matches: 11. The CDR3 sequence is CASSLDLAGGAWSNEQFF. CDR3 nucleotide sequence: TGTGCCAGCAGCTTAGATCTAGCGGGGGGCGCTTGGAGCAATGAGCAGTTCTTC. Together with reference TRBV7-6 and TRBJ2-1, the CDR3 gives the full variable domain: GAGVSQSPRYKVTKRGQDVALRCDPISGHVSLYWYRQALGQGPEFLTYFNYEAQQDKSGLPNDRFSAERPEGSISTLTIQRTEQRDSAMYRCASSLDLAGGAWSNEQFFGPGTRLTVL.

The chain has TRBV3-1 and TRBJ1-1, with D possibly TRBD1 on 5 matching bases. Germline V gene data show CDR1 as LGHDT and CDR2 as YNNKEL (reference sequence). The CDR3 covers 15 residues. Between the trimmed V and J ends, which lost 8 bases and 0 bases, there was a span of 16 bases. CDR3 DNA sequence: TGTGCCAGCCGGACGGGAAACAGGATGAACACTGAAGCTTTCTTT. It yields the protein CASRTGNRMNTEAFF. The whole variable domain, filled in from reference TRBV3-1 and TRBJ1-1, reads DTAVSQTPKYLVTQMGNDKSIKCEQNLGHDTMYWYKQDSKKFLKIMFSYNNKELIINETVPNRFSPKSPDKAHLNLHINSLELGDSAVYFCASRTGNRMNTEAFFGQGTRLTVV.

As to this clonotype: A read error may account for a junction end that differs from germline. This sequence joins TRBV14 and TRBJ1-1; D might be TRBD1 (6 bases). Germline-derived CDR1 and CDR2 are SGHDN and FVKESK. This CDR3 spans 15 amino acids. The CDR3 here is CASNQEGGVNTEAFF. For the CDR3, the DNA is TGTGCCAGCAACCAAGAGGGGGGGGTGAACACTGAAGCTTTCTTT. Based on the CDR3 plus reference TRBV14 and TRBJ1-1, the full variable domain is EAGVTQFPSHSVIEKGQTVTLRCDPISGHDNLYWYRRVMGKEIKFLLHFVKESKQDESGMPNNRFLAERTGGTYSTLKVQPAELEDSGVYFCASNQEGGVNTEAFFGQGTRLTVV.

This clonotype was observed a handful of times. The chain is built from TRBV5-4 and TRBJ1-6, with a possible D match to TRBD1 (5 bases). CDR3 length equals 14 residues. Germline values: CDR1 SGHNT, CDR2 YYREEE (reference sequence). Deletions cut 4 bases from V and 5 bases from J, with 10 bases between. CDR3 amino acids: CASSAVGDNSPLHF. Here the CDR3 DNA reads TGTGCCAGCAGCGCGGTGGGGGATAATTCACCCCTCCACTTT. The full variable domain, in which reference TRBV5-4 and TRBJ1-6 provide the parts outside the CDR3, is ETGVTQSPTHLIKTRGQQVTLRCSSQSGHNTVSWYQQALGQGPQFIFQYYREEENGRGNFPPRFSGLQFPNYSSELNVNALELDDSALYLCASSAVGDNSPLHFGNGTRLTVT.

This clonotype appeared a few times. The gene calls are TRBV27 and TRBJ1-1, with D unresolved. V dropped 2 bases and J dropped 7 bases, with 20 bases sitting between them. Germline lookup yields CDR1 MNHEY and CDR2 SMNVEV (reference sequence). This CDR3 is 16 amino acids long. This CDR3 is CASSLLPSSPRGEAFF. The DNA for the CDR3 is TGTGCCAGCAGTTTACTCCCGTCGTCCCCCCGGGGTGAAGCTTTCTTT.

This clonotype was seen ten or more times. The rearrangement joins TRBV7-2 to TRBJ2-7; 8 bases are shared with TRBD2. The CDR3 is 15 amino acids. Looked up from germline, CDR1 is SGHTA and CDR2 is FQGNSA. V lost 1 base and J lost 7; bases outside the gene matches: 9. DNA of the CDR3: TGTGCCAGCAGCTTAGAAGTGACTAGCGCCTCGGAGCAGTACTTC. It codes for CASSLEVTSASEQYF.

Only a few counts were recorded for this clonotype. The chain uses TRBV6-5 and TRBJ2-1, with 9 bases that match TRBD2. V trimming: 0 bases; J trimming: 0 bases; junction bases outside the gene matches: 9. Germline loops: CDR1 MNHEY, CDR2 SVGAGI. The CDR3 length is 19 residues. In DNA form, the CDR3 reads TGTGCCAGCAGTTACTCGATCAGGGTAGCGGGGGCCTCCTACAATGAGCAGTTCTTC. Its translation is CASSYSIRVAGASYNEQFF.

The CDR3 DNA is TGTGCCAGCAGCTACGGGTGGGGGGGGATTAACACTGAAGCTTTCTTT. It encodes CASSYGWGGINTEAFF. The chain links TRBV5-6 to TRBJ1-1; TRBD1 is a possible D gene (5 bases). The CDR3 runs 16 residues. CDR1 and CDR2 from the germline V gene are SGHDT and YYEEEE. The V end lost 3 bases, the J end lost 2 bases, and 17 bases lay between the germline ends.

This clonotype was seen ten or more times. The chain is built from TRBV7-2 and TRBJ1-2; a possible D gene is TRBD1 (5 bases). Germline V CDR1 and CDR2: SGHTA, FQGNSA. The CDR3 sequence is 16 residues long. V lost 0 bases to trimming and J lost 3 bases, with 14 bases between them. CDR3 nucleotides: TGTGCCAGCAGCTTAGCGGGCCGGGGCGCGGACTATGGCTACACCTTC. This translates into CASSLAGRGADYGYTF. Using reference TRBV7-2 and TRBJ1-2 for the parts outside the CDR3, the full variable domain is GAGVSQSPSNKVTEKGKDVELRCDPISGHTALYWYRQSLGQGLEFLIYFQGNSAPDKSGLPSDRFSAERTGGSVSTLTIQRTQQEDSAVYLCASSLAGRGADYGYTFGSGTRLTVV.

The table lists this clonotype with a few counts. This chain connects TRBV2 to TRBJ1-2; D is unclear. CDR3 length equals 14 residues. Trimming took 1 base from V and 2 from J, leaving 8 bases between them. Germline CDR1 and CDR2: SNHLY and FYNNEI. The CDR3 reads CASSEVPVNYGYTF. The CDR3, as DNA: TGTGCCAGCAGTGAAGTCCCAGTCAACTATGGCTACACCTTC.

In this sample, this clonotype turned up a few times. The chain uses TRBV19 and TRBJ2-1; weak D call: TRBD1 (6 bases). The CDR3 runs 12 residues. The ends were cut back, 3 bases at V and 9 bases at J, with 9 bases in the middle. The germline V gene has CDR1 LNHDA and CDR2 SQIVND (reference sequence). The CDR3 region is CASSMGHSEQFF. CDR3 bases: TGTGCCAGTAGTATGGGACATAGTGAGCAGTTCTTC.

The V gene is TRBV9, the J gene TRBJ1-2; no clear D gene. V was shortened by 3 bases and J by 7 bases, with 19 bases between the two germline ends. This CDR3 region has 15 residues. Per the germline V gene, CDR1 is SGDLS and CDR2 is YYNGEE. DNA for the CDR3: TGTGCCAGCAGCGCCCGGGGAGGATCGCGTTTTGGCTACACCTTC. Translated, it gives CASSARGGSRFGYTF.

V and J are TRBV4-1 and TRBJ1-1, with TRBD1 identical over 12 bases. This CDR3 comprises 16 residues. In germline, CDR1 is MGHRA, CDR2 YSYEKL. The trim removed 3 bases at V and 4 bases at J, leaving 6 bases unmatched. The CDR3 loop reads CASSQAPGQGATEAFF. The CDR3 nucleotides are TGCGCCAGCAGCCAGGCTCCGGGACAGGGGGCCACTGAAGCTTTCTTT.

This clonotype came up many times. The V gene is TRBV6-1, the J gene TRBJ1-2, with 8 bases matching TRBD1. There are 16 residues in the CDR3. The V gene's germline CDR1 is MNHNS and CDR2 SASEGT. Trimming took 6 bases from V and 5 from J; bases not matched to a gene: 14. The CDR3 spells CASSSRDRTFFYGYTF. The CDR3 coding sequence is TGTGCCAGCAGCAGTAGGGACAGGACGTTTTTTTATGGCTACACCTTC.

The genes are TRBV7-9 and TRBJ2-5; TRBD2 agrees at 8 bases. Germline values: CDR1 SEHNR, CDR2 FQNEAQ (reference sequence). V dropped 5 bases and J dropped 5; count of bases not matched to a gene: 10. This CDR3 has 15 amino acids. The CDR3 region is CASSGYSGAGETQYF. The CDR3 region has the DNA TGTGCCAGCAGCGGATATAGCGGGGCCGGCGAGACCCAGTACTTC.

This clonotype was picked up a small number of times. The gene calls are TRBV7-2 and TRBJ2-1; D is perhaps TRBD2 (5 bases). The CDR3 is made up of 17 amino acids. V shed 1 base and J shed 2 bases, with 15 bases lying between them. Germline-derived CDR1 and CDR2 are SGHTA and FQGNSA. CDR3 region: CASSLVPTDLAYNEQFF. The CDR3 bases are TGTGCCAGCAGCTTAGTCCCGACGGACTTGGCCTACAATGAGCAGTTCTTC.

This chain uses TRBV4-2 with TRBJ1-1, with D perhaps matching TRBD1 (6 bases). Trimming removed 1 base at V and 0 bases at J, with 15 bases between. This CDR3 region has 17 residues. In germline, CDR1 is LGHNA, CDR2 YNFKEQ. CDR3 in DNA: TGTGCCAGCAGCCAAGGACCCGGGGGGGGCGTGAACACTGAAGCTTTCTTT. Protein product: CASSQGPGGGVNTEAFF.

The V call is TRBV27, the J call TRBJ2-7; D is ambiguous. CDR1 MNHEY and CDR2 SMNVEV come from the germline V gene (reference sequence). CDR3 length equals 14 residues. V was shortened by 5 bases and J by 7 bases, with 18 bases between the two germline ends. DNA of the CDR3: TGTGCCAGCAGTCCCCTCGTAGACGTGGGGGAGCAGTACTTC. Encoded protein: CASSPLVDVGEQYF.

The chain recombines TRBV6-6 with TRBJ1-2, with D unclear. Trimming removed 0 bases from V and 1 base from J, with 12 bases in between. The germline V gene encodes CDR1 MNHNY and CDR2 SVGAGI (reference sequence). The CDR3 loop spans 16 amino acids. The CDR3 DNA is TGTGCCAGCAGTTACTCGGAACAGATCGATAACTATGGCTACACCTTC. Protein product: CASSYSEQIDNYGYTF.

In its sample, this clonotype was seen a few times. The chain combines TRBV2 with TRBJ2-2; 10 nucleotides agree with TRBD2. Per germline, CDR1 SNHLY and CDR2 FYNNEI. V trimming: 3 bases; J trimming: 3 bases; junction bases outside the gene matches: 7. The CDR3 consists of 17 residues. Here the CDR3 DNA reads TGTGCCAGCAGTGAGGCAGCGGGGGGGACTTACACCGGGGAGCTGTTTTTT. It specifies CASSEAAGGTYTGELFF.